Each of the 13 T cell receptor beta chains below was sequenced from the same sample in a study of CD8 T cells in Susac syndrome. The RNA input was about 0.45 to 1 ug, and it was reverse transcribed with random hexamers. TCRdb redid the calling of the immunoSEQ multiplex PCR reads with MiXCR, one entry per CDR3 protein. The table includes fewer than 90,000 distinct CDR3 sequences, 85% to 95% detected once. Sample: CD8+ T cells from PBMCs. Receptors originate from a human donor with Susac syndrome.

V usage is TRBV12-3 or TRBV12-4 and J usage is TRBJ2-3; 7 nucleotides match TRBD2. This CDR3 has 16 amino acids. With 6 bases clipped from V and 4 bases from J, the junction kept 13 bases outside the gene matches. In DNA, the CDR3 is TGTGCCAGCAGCCAAGGCGGGGCGGGGAGGGCAGATACGCAGTATTTT. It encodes CASSQGGAGRADTQYF.

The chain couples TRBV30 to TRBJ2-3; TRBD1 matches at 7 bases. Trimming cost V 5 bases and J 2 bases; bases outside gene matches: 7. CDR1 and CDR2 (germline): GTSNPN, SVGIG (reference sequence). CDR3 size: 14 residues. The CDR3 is CAWDKGTATDTQYF. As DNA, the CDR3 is TGTGCCTGGGACAAGGGGACAGCCACAGATACGCAGTATTTT.

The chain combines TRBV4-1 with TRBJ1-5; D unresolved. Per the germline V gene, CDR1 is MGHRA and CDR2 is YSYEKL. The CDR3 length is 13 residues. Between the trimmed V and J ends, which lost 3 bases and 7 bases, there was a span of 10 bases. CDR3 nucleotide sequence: TGCGCCAGCAGCCAGGGTGCGGGACAGCCCCAGCATTTT. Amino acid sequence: CASSQGAGQPQHF.

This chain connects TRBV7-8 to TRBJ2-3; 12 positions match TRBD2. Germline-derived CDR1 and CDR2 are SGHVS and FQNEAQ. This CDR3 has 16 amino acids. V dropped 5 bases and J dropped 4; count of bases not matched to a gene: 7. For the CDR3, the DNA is TGTGCCAGCAGCCAAGGACTAGCGGGACTTTCAGATACGCAGTATTTT. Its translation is CASSQGLAGLSDTQYF.

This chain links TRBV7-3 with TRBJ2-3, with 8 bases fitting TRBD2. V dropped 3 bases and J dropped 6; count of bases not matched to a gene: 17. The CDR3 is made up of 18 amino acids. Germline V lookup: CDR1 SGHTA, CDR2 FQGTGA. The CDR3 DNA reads TGTGCCAGCAGCTTTTACACCGGTCGGGAGGGGGGTTGGGATACGCAGTATTTT. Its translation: CASSFYTGREGGWDTQYF.

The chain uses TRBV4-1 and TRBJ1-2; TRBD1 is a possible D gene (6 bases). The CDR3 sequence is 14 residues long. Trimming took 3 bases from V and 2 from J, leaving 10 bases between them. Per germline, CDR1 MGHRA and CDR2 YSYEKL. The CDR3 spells CASSHLDRNYGYTF. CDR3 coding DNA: TGCGCCAGCAGCCACCTAGACAGGAACTATGGCTACACCTTC.

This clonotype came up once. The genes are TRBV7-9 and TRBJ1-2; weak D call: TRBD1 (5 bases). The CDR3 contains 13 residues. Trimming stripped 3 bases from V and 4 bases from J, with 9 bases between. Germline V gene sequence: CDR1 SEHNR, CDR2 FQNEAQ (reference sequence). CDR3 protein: CASSFPGGYGYTF. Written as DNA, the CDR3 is TGTGCCAGCAGCTTCCCTGGGGGCTATGGCTACACCTTC.

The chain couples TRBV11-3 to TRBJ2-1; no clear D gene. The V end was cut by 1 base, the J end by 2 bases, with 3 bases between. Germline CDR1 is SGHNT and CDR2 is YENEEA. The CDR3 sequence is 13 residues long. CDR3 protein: CASSLAPYNEQFF. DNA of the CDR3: TGTGCCAGCAGCTTAGCCCCCTACAATGAGCAGTTCTTC.

The CDR3 nucleotides are TGCGCCAGCAGCTTGGAACGGCGTGGAAACACTGAAGCTTTCTTT. Its translation is CASSLERRGNTEAFF. The V call is TRBV5-1, the J call TRBJ1-1; D is unresolved. This CDR3 is built from 15 residues. Germline V gene sequence: CDR1 SGHRS, CDR2 YFSETQ. Trimming shortened V by 0 bases and J by 2 bases, and 11 bases separated the two germline ends.

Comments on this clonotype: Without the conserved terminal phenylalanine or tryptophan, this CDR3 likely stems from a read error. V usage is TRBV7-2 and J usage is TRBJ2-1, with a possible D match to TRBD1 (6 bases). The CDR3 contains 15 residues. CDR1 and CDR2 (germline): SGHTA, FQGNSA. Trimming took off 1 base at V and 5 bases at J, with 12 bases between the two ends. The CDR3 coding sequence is TGTGCCAGCAGCTTAGGCCCCGGACAGAACAATGAGCAGTTCCTC. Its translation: CASSLGPGQNNEQFL.

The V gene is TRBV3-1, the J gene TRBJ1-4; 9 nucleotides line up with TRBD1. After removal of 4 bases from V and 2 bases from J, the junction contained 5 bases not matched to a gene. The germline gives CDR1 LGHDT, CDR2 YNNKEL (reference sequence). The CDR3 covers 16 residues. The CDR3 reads CASSRTGGMTNEKLFF. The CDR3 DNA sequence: TGTGCCAGCAGCCGAACAGGGGGCATGACTAATGAAAAACTGTTTTTT.

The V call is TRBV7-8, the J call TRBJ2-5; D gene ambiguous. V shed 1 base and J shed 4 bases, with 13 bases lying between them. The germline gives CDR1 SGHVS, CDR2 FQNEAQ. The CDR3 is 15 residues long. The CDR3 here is CASSLVLTMAETQYF. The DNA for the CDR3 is TGTGCCAGCAGCTTAGTCCTGACGATGGCAGAGACCCAGTACTTC.

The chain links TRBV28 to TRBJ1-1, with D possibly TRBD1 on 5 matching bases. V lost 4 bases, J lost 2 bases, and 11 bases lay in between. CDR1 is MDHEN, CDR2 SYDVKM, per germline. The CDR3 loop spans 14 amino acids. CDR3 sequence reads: CASSSRGQNTEAFF. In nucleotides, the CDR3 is TGTGCCAGCAGTTCAAGGGGCCAAAACACTGAAGCTTTCTTT.